Listed below are T cell receptor beta chains from one sample, sequenced in a study of OX40 agonist ivuxolimab in advanced cancers. Measured with immunoSEQ multiplex PCR; TCRdb has only the in-frame clones, and not every one. The profile shows approximately 61,000 clones, roughly nine tenths of them singletons. The material was CD4+ or CD8+ T cells sorted from blood, obtained in a trial of the OX40 agonist ivuxolimab. All receptors come from an adult with an advanced solid tumor such as melanoma, head and neck, liver or kidney cancer. Both conserved end residues are part of each CDR3. D genes are given only for firm matches. Expanded clones get a size class; other rows say once, few or many, or leave the size out.

DNA: TGTGCCAGCACCGGGGGGCGAGGAACAATCAATGAGCAGTTCTTC
CDR3: CASTGGRGTINEQFF
size: few
J: TRBJ2-1
D: -
V: TRBV6-5

DNA: TGTGCCAGCAGTTACTCAGGGACTTCCACCGGGGAGCTGTTTTTT
CDR3: CASSYSGTSTGELFF
size: -
J: TRBJ2-2
D: -
V: TRBV6-5

DNA: TGTGCCAGCAGCCCTCATCTAGGGGGGGGAGGGACAGATACGCAGTATTTT
CDR3: CASSPHLGGGGTDTQYF
size: -
J: TRBJ2-3
D: -
V: TRBV9

DNA: TGTGCCAGCAGCTCGCGCACCGGGATTGCAAGCACAGATACGCAGTATTTT
CDR3: CASSSRTGIASTDTQYF
size: -
J: TRBJ2-3
D: -
V: TRBV7-2

DNA: TGTGCCAGTAGTATAGCCAGGGCCGCAGATACGCAGTATTTT
CDR3: CASSIARAADTQYF
size: -
J: TRBJ2-3
D: -
V: TRBV19

DNA: TGTGCCAGCAGTCTGGACAGGGGACGAGTAGATACGCAGTATTTT
CDR3: CASSLDRGRVDTQYF
size: -
J: TRBJ2-3
D: TRBD1
V: TRBV6-5

DNA: TGTGCCAGCAGTTGGAGGGGGCAGGATGGCTACACCTTC
CDR3: CASSWRGQDGYTF
size: -
J: TRBJ1-2
D: TRBD1
V: TRBV6-5

DNA: TGTGCCAGCAGCTTGGACGCCTCCGGGCGCAACTATGGCTACACCTTC
CDR3: CASSLDASGRNYGYTF
size: -
J: TRBJ1-2
D: -
V: TRBV5-4

DNA: TGTGCCAGTAGTGACCCTTGGGACGTGAACACTGAAGCTTTCTTT
CDR3: CASSDPWDVNTEAFF
size: -
J: TRBJ1-1
D: -
V: TRBV19

DNA: TGTGCCTGGAGTGTAAATTCTGGGGCCAACGTCCTGACTTTC
CDR3: CAWSVNSGANVLTF
size: -
J: TRBJ2-6
D: -
V: TRBV30

DNA: TGCGCCAGCAGCCAAAAGGATGCCAGGTCTAGGGAAAAACTGTTTTTT
CDR3: CASSQKDARSREKLFF
size: -
J: TRBJ1-4
D: -
V: TRBV4-3

DNA: TGCGCCAGCAGCTTTTCTAGCGCATCGGGGGAGCAGTACTTC
CDR3: CASSFSSASGEQYF
size: -
J: TRBJ2-7
D: -
V: TRBV5-1

DNA: TGTGCCAGCTTAGGTTCAGCAACTAATGAAAAACTGTTTTTT
CDR3: CASLGSATNEKLFF
size: once
J: TRBJ1-4
D: -
V: TRBV6-1

DNA: TGTGCCAGCAGTTTACTGCCCCTGGGCATGAAACTGTTTTTT
CDR3: CASSLLPLGMKLFF
size: -
J: TRBJ1-4
D: -
V: TRBV27

DNA: TGTGCCTGGAATGCCCAGACAAAAATCTATGGCTACACCTTC
CDR3: CAWNAQTKIYGYTF
size: -
J: TRBJ1-2
D: -
V: TRBV30

DNA: TGTGCCAGCAGGCTCCACAATGAGCAGTTCTTC
CDR3: CASRLHNEQFF
size: -
J: TRBJ2-1
D: -
V: TRBV5-6

DNA: TGTGCCAGTTCACAGGGGTTCTATCAGCCCCAGCATTTT
CDR3: CASSQGFYQPQHF
size: -
J: TRBJ1-5
D: TRBD1
V: TRBV19

DNA: TGTGCCAGCAGCTATAGAGAGCAGCCCCAGCATTTT
CDR3: CASSYREQPQHF
size: -
J: TRBJ1-5
D: -
V: TRBV7-8

DNA: TGTGCCAGCATCCCGGGACCTAAGAACACTGAAGCTTTCTTT
CDR3: CASIPGPKNTEAFF
size: -
J: TRBJ1-1
D: -
V: TRBV2

DNA: TGTGCCAGCAGCTCAAACCAACTAGCGGGAGACAACAATGAGCAGTTCTTC
CDR3: CASSSNQLAGDNNEQFF
size: -
J: TRBJ2-1
D: TRBD2
V: TRBV13

DNA: TGCGCCAGCAGCAGCACAGGGGTCAACACTGAAGCTTTCTTT
CDR3: CASSSTGVNTEAFF
size: once
J: TRBJ1-1
D: TRBD1
V: TRBV5-1

DNA: TGTGCCAGCAGTCTATCGGGGGGGTTGGGCAATGAGCAGTTCTTC
CDR3: CASSLSGGLGNEQFF
size: -
J: TRBJ2-1
D: TRBD2
V: TRBV27

DNA: TGTGCCAGTAGTATGGACAGCGACTCACCTTACTATGGCTACACCTTC
CDR3: CASSMDSDSPYYGYTF
size: -
J: TRBJ1-2
D: -
V: TRBV19

DNA: TGCGCCAGCAGCCAAGAAGAGAGTAGGTCAGATACGCAGTATTTT
CDR3: CASSQEESRSDTQYF
size: -
J: TRBJ2-3
D: -
V: TRBV4-1

DNA: TGTGCCAGCAGCCAAACCGCAGGGGTGGATCAGCCCCAGCATTTT
CDR3: CASSQTAGVDQPQHF
size: -
J: TRBJ1-5
D: -
V: TRBV4-2

DNA: TGTGCCAGTAGTCCGCCAGGTCTCACAGATACGCAGTATTTT
CDR3: CASSPPGLTDTQYF
size: -
J: TRBJ2-3
D: -
V: TRBV19

DNA: TGTGCCAGCAGCTCCCAATTGGCGGGTCTAAACACCGGGGAGCTGTTTTTT
CDR3: CASSSQLAGLNTGELFF
size: -
J: TRBJ2-2
D: -
V: TRBV7-8

DNA: TGTGCCAGCAGTTACTCCCAGGGTTTCTCTGGAAACACCATATATTTT
CDR3: CASSYSQGFSGNTIYF
size: -
J: TRBJ1-3
D: -
V: TRBV6-5

DNA: TGCAGCGGGACAGCTATCACCGGGGAGCTGTTTTTT
CDR3: CSGTAITGELFF
size: once
J: TRBJ2-2
D: -
V: TRBV29-1

DNA: TGTGCCAGCAGTTTACCGGGGCCTGGCCACGAGCAGTACTTC
CDR3: CASSLPGPGHEQYF
size: once
J: TRBJ2-7
D: -
V: TRBV28

DNA: TGTGCCAGCTCACCGGGAAATCAGCCCCAGCATTTT
CDR3: CASSPGNQPQHF
size: -
J: TRBJ1-5
D: -
V: TRBV18

DNA: TGCGCCAGCAGCTTGGTTACTAGCGGGAGTCCCTACGAGCAGTACTTC
CDR3: CASSLVTSGSPYEQYF
size: -
J: TRBJ2-7
D: TRBD2
V: TRBV5-1

DNA: TGCAGCGTTGGGCGGGATGCCTACAATGAGCAGTTCTTC
CDR3: CSVGRDAYNEQFF
size: -
J: TRBJ2-1
D: -
V: TRBV29-1

DNA: TGTGCCAGCAGTACAGAGAGTTCCTTCTCTGGGGCCAACGTCCTGACTTTC
CDR3: CASSTESSFSGANVLTF
size: -
J: TRBJ2-6
D: -
V: TRBV5-4

DNA: TGCGCCAGCAGCTTGGGGGGACTACCCACAGATACGCAGTATTTT
CDR3: CASSLGGLPTDTQYF
size: -
J: TRBJ2-3
D: TRBD2
V: TRBV5-1

DNA: TGTGCCTTACACAGGGGACCGTACTACGAGCAGTACTTC
CDR3: CALHRGPYYEQYF
size: -
J: TRBJ2-7
D: TRBD1
V: TRBV27

DNA: TGCGCCAGCAGCCAAGGGCAGGGGTCCTATGGCTACACCTTC
CDR3: CASSQGQGSYGYTF
size: -
J: TRBJ1-2
D: -
V: TRBV4-3

DNA: TGTGCCAGCAGCTCGACGGGGGTCTCCTACAATGAGCAGTTCTTC
CDR3: CASSSTGVSYNEQFF
size: -
J: TRBJ2-1
D: -
V: TRBV5-4

DNA: TGTGCCAGTAGTATAGATTGGGCTAGTTCAGATACGCAGTATTTT
CDR3: CASSIDWASSDTQYF
size: -
J: TRBJ2-3
D: -
V: TRBV19

DNA: TGTGCCAGCAGCTTAGGGCGGCAGGGGGTGGAAGAGACCCAGTACTTC
CDR3: CASSLGRQGVEETQYF
size: -
J: TRBJ2-5
D: TRBD1
V: TRBV7-8

DNA: TGTGCCATCAGTGAGCCCAGGGCGGGGGGGACTGAAGCTTTCTTT
CDR3: CAISEPRAGGTEAFF
size: -
J: TRBJ1-1
D: -
V: TRBV10-3

DNA: TGCAGCGTTGCGGGCGGCCTCTCTGGGGCCAACGTCCTGACTTTC
CDR3: CSVAGGLSGANVLTF
size: -
J: TRBJ2-6
D: -
V: TRBV29-1

DNA: TGTGCCAGCAGTGAAGCGCGGGGAACTGAAGCTTTCTTT
CDR3: CASSEARGTEAFF
size: -
J: TRBJ1-1
D: -
V: TRBV6-1

DNA: TGTGCCTGGAGTGTTCGTCGGACATGGGGCTACACCTTC
CDR3: CAWSVRRTWGYTF
size: -
J: TRBJ1-2
D: -
V: TRBV30

DNA: TGTGCCAGCAGCTTAGCCTTTGACACCGGGGAGCTGTTTTTT
CDR3: CASSLAFDTGELFF
size: -
J: TRBJ2-2
D: -
V: TRBV11-2

DNA: TGTGCCAGCAGCTTAGTAGCGGGAGGAGAGACCCAGTACTTC
CDR3: CASSLVAGGETQYF
size: -
J: TRBJ2-5
D: TRBD2
V: TRBV7-8

DNA: TGCGCCAGCAGCTTGTGGGCCCGGACTAGCGGGGGAGGGAGCTTGCCCTACAATGAGCAGTTCTTC
CDR3: CASSLWARTSGGGSLPYNEQFF
size: once
J: TRBJ2-1
D: TRBD2
V: TRBV5-1